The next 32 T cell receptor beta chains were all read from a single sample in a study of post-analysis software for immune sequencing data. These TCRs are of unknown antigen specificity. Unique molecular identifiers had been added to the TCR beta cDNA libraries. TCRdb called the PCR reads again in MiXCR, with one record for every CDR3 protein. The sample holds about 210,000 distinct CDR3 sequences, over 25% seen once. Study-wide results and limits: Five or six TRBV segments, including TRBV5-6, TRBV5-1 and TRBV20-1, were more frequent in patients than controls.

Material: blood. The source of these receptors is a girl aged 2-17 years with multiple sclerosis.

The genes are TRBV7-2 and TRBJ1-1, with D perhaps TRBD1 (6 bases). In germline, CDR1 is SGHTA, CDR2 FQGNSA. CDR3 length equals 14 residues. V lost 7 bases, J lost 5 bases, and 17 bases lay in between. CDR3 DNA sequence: TGTGCCAGCACCCATGGAGGGACACAGACTGAAGCTTTCTTT. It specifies CASTHGGTQTEAFF.

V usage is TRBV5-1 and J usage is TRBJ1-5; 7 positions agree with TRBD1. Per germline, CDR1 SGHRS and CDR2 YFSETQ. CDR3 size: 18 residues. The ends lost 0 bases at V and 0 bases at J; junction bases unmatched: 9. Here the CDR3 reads CASSLAGRGIYSNQPQHF. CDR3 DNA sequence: TGCGCCAGCAGCTTGGCGGGCAGGGGGATTTATAGCAATCAGCCCCAGCATTTT.

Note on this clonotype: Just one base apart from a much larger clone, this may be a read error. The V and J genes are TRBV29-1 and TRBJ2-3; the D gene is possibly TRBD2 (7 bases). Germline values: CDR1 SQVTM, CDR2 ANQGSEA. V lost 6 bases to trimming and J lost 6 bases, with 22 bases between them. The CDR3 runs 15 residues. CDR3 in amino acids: CSVDSGTLGWDTQYF. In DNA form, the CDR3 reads TGCAGCGTAGACAGCGGGACACTAGGTTGGGATACGCAGTATTTT.

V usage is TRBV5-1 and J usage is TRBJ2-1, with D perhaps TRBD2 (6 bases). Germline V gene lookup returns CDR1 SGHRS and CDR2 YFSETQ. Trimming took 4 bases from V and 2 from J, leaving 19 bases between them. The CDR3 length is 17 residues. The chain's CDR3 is CASSRSGASVAYNEQFF. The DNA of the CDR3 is TGCGCCAGCAGCCGATCTGGCGCTAGCGTAGCCTACAATGAGCAGTTCTTC.

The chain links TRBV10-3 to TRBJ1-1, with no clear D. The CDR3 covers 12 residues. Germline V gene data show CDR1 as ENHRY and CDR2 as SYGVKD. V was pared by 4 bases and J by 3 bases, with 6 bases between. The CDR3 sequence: CAISGRDTEAFF. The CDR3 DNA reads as TGTGCCATCAGTGGTAGGGACACTGAAGCTTTCTTT.

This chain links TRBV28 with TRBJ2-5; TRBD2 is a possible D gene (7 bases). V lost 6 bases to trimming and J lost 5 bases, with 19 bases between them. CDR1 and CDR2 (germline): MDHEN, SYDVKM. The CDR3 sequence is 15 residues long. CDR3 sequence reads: CASSLLEEGGETQYF. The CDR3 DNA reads TGTGCCAGCAGCCTGCTGGAGGAGGGGGGGGAGACCCAGTACTTC.

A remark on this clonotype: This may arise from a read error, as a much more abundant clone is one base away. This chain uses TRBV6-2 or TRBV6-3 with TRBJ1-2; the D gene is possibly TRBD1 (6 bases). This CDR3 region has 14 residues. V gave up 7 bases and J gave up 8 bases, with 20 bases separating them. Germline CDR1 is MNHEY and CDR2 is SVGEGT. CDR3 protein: CASKDWGQRRGYTF. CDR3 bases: TGTGCCAGCAAGGACTGGGGACAACGCCGGGGCTACACCTTC.

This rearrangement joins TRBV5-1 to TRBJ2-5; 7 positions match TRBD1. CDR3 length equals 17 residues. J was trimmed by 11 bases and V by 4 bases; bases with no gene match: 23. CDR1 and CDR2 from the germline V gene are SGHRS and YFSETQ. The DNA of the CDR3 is TGCGCCAGCAGCCTCTCAGGGGGTCGACAGGGCTTGAACGGGCAGTACTTC. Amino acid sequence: CASSLSGGRQGLNGQYF.

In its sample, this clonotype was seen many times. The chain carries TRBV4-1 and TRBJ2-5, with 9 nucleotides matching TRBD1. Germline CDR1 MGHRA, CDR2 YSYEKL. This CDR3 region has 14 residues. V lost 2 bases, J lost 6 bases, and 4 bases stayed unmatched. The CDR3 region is CASSQPGQGKTQYF. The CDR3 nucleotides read TGCGCCAGCAGCCAACCGGGACAGGGAAAGACCCAGTACTTC.

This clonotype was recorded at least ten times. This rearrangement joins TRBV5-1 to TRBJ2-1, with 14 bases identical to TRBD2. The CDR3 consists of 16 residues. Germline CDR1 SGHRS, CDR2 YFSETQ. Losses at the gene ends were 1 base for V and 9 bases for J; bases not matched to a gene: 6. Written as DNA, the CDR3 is TGCGCCAGCAGCTTGCCCTCCGGGACTAGCGGGAGTGAGCAGTTCTTC. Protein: CASSLPSGTSGSEQFF.

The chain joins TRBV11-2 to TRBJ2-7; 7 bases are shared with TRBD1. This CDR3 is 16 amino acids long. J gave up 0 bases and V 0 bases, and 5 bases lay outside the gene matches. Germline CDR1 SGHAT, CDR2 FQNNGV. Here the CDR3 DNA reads TGTGCCAGCAGCTTAGATGAGCACAGGGGCTCCTACGAGCAGTACTTC. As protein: CASSLDEHRGSYEQYF.

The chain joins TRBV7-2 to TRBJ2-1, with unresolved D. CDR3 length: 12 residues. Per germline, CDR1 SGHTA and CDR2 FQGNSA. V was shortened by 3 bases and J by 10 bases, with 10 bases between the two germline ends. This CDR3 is CASSFRRREQFF. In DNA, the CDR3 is TGTGCCAGCAGCTTCCGCCGCAGGGAGCAGTTCTTC.

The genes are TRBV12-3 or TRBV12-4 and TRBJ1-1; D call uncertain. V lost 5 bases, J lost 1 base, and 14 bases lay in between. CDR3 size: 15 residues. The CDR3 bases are TGTGCCAGCAGTGGGAGAAATGGAGCGAACACTGAAGCTTTCTTT. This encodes CASSGRNGANTEAFF.

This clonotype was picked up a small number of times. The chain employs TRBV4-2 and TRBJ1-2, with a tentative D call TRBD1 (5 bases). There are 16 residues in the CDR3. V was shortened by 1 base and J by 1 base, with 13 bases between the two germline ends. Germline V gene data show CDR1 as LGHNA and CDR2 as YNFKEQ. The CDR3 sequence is CASSQAGAAFNYGYTF. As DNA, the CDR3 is TGTGCCAGCAGCCAAGCCGGGGCAGCGTTTAACTATGGCTACACCTTC.

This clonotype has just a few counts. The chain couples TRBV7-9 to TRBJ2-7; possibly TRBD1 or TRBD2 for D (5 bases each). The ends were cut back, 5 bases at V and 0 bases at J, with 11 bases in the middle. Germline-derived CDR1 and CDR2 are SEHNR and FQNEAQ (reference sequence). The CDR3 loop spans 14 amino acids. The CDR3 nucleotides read TGTGCCAGCAGCGTAGGGACCCTCTCCTACGAGCAGTACTTC. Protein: CASSVGTLSYEQYF.

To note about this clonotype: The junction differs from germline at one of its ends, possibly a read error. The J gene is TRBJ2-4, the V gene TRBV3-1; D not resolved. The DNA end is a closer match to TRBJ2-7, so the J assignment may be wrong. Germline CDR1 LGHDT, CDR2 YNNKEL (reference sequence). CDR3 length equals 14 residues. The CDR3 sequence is CASSLSSSSYEQYF. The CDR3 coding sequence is TGTGCCAGTAGCCTTAGCTCAAGCTCCTACGAGCAGTACTTC.

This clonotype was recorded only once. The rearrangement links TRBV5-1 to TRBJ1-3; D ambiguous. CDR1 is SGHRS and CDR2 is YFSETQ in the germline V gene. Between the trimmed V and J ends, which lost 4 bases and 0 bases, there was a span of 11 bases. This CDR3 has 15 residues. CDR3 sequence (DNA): TGCGCCAGCAGCCTGGACTCCTACTCTGGAAACACCATATATTTT. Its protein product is CASSLDSYSGNTIYF.

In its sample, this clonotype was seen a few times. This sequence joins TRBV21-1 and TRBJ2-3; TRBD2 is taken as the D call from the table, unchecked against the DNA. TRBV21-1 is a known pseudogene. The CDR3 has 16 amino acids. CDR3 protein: CARIRKREPGTDTQYF. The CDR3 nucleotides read TGTGCCAGAATCCGGAAGCGGGAACCCGGCACAGATACGCAGTATTTT.

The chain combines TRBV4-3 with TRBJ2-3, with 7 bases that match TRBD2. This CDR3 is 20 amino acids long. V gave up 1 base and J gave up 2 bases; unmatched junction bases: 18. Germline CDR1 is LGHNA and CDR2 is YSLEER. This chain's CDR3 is CASSQGHLGKSGVLTDTQYF. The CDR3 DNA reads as TGCGCCAGCAGCCAAGGGCACTTGGGGAAAAGCGGGGTTCTCACAGATACGCAGTATTTT.

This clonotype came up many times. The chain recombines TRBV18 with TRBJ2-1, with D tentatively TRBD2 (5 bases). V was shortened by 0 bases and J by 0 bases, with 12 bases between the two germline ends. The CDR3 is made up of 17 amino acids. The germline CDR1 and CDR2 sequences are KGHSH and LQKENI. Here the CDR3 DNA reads TGTGCCAGCTCACCACCGAGGGCGGAGAGCTCCTACAATGAGCAGTTCTTC. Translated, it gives CASSPPRAESSYNEQFF.

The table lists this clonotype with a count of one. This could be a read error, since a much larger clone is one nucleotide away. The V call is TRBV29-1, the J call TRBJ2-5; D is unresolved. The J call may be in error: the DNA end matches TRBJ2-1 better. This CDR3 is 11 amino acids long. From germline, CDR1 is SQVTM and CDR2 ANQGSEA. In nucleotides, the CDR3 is TGCAGCGCAGACTTCCAGGAGACCCAGTTCTTC. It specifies CSADFQETQFF.

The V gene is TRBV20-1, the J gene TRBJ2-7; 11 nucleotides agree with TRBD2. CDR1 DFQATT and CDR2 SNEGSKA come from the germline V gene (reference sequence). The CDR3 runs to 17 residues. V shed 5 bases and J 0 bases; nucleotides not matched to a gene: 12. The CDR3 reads CSAGVIVAGGSSYEQYF. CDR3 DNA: TGCAGTGCTGGAGTTATCGTAGCGGGAGGGAGCTCCTACGAGCAGTACTTC.

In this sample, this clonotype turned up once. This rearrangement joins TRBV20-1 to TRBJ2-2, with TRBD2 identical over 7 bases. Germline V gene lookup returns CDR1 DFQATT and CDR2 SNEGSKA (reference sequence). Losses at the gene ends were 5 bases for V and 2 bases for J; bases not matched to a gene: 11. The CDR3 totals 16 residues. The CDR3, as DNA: TGCAGTGCTCGGTCTAGCGGAAAACATAACACCGGGGAGCTGTTTTTT. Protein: CSARSSGKHNTGELFF.

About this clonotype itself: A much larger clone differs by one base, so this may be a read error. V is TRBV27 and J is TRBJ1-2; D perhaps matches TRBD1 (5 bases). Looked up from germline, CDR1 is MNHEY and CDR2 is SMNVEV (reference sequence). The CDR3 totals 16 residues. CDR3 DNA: TGTGCCAGCAGCTCTCACTATCCTACAGGAGGCTATAGCTACACCTTC. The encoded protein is CASSSHYPTGGYSYTF.

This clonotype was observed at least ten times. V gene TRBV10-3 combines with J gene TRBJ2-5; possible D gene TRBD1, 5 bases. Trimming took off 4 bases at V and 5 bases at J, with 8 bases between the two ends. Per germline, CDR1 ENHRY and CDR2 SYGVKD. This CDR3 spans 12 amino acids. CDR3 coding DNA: TGTGCCATCAGTGGACAGAGGGAGACCCAGTACTTC. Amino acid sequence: CAISGQRETQYF.

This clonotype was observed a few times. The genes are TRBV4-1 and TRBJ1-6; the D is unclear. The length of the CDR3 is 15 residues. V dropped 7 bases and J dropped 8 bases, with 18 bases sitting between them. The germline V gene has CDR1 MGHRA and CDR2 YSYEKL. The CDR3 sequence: CASTDYAPLDSPLHF. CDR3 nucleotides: TGCGCCAGCACCGATTATGCCCCGCTGGATTCACCCCTCCACTTT.

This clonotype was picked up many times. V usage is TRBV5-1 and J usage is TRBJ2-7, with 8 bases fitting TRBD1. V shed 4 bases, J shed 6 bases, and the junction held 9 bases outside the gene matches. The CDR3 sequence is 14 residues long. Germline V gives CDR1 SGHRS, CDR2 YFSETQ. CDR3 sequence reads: CASSGTGGGGEQYF. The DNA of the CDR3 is TGCGCCAGCAGCGGTACAGGGGGTGGCGGCGAGCAGTACTTC.

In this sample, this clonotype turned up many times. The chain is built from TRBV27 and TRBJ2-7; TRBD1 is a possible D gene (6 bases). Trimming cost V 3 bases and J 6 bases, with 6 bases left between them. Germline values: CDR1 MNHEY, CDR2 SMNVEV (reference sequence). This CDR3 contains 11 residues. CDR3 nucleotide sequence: TGTGCCAGCAGTTTGGGGGCCGAGCAGTACTTC. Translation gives CASSLGAEQYF.

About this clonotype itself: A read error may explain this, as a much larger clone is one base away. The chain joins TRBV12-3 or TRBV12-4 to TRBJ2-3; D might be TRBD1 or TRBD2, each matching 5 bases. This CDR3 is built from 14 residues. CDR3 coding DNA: TGTGCCAGCAGTTTAGGAGGGGCGACAGATGCGCAGTATTTT. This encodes CASSLGGATDAQYF.

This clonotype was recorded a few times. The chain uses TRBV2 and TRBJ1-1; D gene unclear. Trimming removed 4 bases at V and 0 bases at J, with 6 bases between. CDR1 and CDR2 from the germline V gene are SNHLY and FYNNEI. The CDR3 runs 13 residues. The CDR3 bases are TGTGCCAGCAGTGGGACGGTGAACACTGAAGCTTTCTTT. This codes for CASSGTVNTEAFF.

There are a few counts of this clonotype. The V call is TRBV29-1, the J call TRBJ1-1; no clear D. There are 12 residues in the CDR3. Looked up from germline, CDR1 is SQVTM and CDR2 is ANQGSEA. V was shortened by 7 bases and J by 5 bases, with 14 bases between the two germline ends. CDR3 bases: TGCAGCGCAAGACACGGCGGGACTGAAGCTTTCTTT. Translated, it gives CSARHGGTEAFF.

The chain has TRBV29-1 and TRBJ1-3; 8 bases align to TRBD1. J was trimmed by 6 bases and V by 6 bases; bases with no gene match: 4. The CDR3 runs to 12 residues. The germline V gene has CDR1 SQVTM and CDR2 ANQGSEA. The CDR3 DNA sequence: TGCAGCGTCGGACAGGGTGAAAACACCATATATTTT. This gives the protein CSVGQGENTIYF.